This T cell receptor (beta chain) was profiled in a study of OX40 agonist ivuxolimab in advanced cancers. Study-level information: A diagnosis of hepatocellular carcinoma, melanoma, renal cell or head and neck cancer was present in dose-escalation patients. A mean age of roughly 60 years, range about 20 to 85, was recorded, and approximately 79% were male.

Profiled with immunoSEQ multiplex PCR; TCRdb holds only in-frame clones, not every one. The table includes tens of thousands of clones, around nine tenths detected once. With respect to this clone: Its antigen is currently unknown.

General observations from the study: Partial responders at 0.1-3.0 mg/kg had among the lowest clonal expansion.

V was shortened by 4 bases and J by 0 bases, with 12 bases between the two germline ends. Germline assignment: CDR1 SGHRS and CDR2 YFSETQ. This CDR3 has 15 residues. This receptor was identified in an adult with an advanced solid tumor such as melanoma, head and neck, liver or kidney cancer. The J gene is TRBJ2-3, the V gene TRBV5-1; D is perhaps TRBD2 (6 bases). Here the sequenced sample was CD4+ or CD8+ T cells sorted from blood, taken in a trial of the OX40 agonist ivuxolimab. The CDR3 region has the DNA TGCGCCAGCAGCGCGGGACTTACTAGCACAGATACGCAGTATTTT. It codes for CASSAGLTSTDTQYF.